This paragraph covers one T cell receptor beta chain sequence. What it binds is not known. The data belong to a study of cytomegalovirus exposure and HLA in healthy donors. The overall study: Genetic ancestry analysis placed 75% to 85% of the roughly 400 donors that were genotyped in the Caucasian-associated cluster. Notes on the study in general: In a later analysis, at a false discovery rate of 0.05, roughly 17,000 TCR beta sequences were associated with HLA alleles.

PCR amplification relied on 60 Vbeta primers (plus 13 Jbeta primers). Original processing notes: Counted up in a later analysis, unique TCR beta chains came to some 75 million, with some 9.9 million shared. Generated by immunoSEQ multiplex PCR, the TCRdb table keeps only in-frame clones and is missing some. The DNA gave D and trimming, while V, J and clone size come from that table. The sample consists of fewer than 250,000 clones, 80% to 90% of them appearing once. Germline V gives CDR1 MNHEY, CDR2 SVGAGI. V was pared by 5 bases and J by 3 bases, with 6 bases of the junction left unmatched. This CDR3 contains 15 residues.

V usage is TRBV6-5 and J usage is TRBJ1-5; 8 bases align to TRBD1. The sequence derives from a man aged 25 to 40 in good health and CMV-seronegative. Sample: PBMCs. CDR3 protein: CASSPDRGSNQPQHF. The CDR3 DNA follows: TGTGCCAGCAGTCCCGACAGGGGTTCCAATCAGCCCCAGCATTTT.